These 7 T cell receptor beta chains were all obtained from the same sample, sequenced in a study of OX40 agonist ivuxolimab in advanced cancers. Sequenced by immunoSEQ multiplex PCR; TCRdb stores in-frame clones only, minus some. The repertoire holds about 22,000 clones, 84% seen once, with about 55% in the top ten. The sample was CD4+ or CD8+ T cells sorted from blood, taken in a trial of the OX40 agonist ivuxolimab. The receptors shown here come from an adult with an advanced solid tumor such as melanoma, head and neck, liver or kidney cancer.

The chain carries TRBV5-1 and TRBJ2-7; 7 bases line up with TRBD1. From germline, CDR1 is SGHRS and CDR2 YFSETQ. The CDR3 runs 14 residues. V shed 4 bases, J shed 4 bases, and the junction held 8 bases outside the gene matches. The CDR3 reads CASSPGTDRYEQYF. DNA for the CDR3: TGCGCCAGCAGCCCCGGGACAGATCGGTACGAGCAGTACTTC.

The chain employs TRBV5-1 and TRBJ2-7; D unresolved. Trimming shortened V by 1 base and J by 4 bases, and 9 bases separated the two germline ends. The CDR3 is made up of 13 amino acids. CDR1 SGHRS and CDR2 YFSETQ come from the germline V gene. CDR3 sequence reads: CASSLHLEYEQYF. CDR3 in DNA: TGCGCCAGCAGCTTGCACCTAGAATACGAGCAGTACTTC.

The gene calls are TRBV27 and TRBJ2-7, with 8 nucleotides matching TRBD2. The germline V gene has CDR1 MNHEY and CDR2 SMNVEV (reference sequence). The CDR3 is 15 amino acids. J lost 2 bases, V lost 2 bases, and 5 bases had no gene match. The CDR3 loop is CASSLRGGGTYEQYF. The CDR3 nucleotides read TGTGCCAGCAGTTTACGGGGCGGGGGGACCTACGAGCAGTACTTC.

The J gene is TRBJ2-3, the V gene TRBV7-9; 8 nucleotides align to TRBD2. Losses at the gene ends were 7 bases for V and 2 bases for J; bases not matched to a gene: 8. CDR1 is SEHNR, CDR2 FQNEAQ, per germline (reference sequence). The CDR3 length is 15 residues. The CDR3 sequence is CASNQVAGYTDTQYF. CDR3 bases: TGTGCCAGCAACCAAGTAGCGGGGTACACAGATACGCAGTATTTT.

This clone was observed a few times. In DNA, the CDR3 is TGTGCCAGCAGCGCAGGAGTCGCGGGGGGCTTCTCCTACAATGAGCAGTTCTTC. It encodes CASSAGVAGGFSYNEQFF. The chain employs TRBV7-6 and TRBJ2-1; 8 nucleotides agree with TRBD2. The V gene's germline CDR1 is SGHVS and CDR2 FNYEAQ. The CDR3 sequence is 18 residues long. Trimming cost V 5 bases and J 0 bases; bases outside gene matches: 12.

The chain employs TRBV21-1 and TRBJ2-2; TRBD1, as called in the table, went unchecked against the DNA. TRBV21-1 is assigned pseudogene status. The CDR3 loop spans 16 amino acids. The CDR3 DNA reads TGTGCCAGCAGCAAGGGGACTGACAGGGCCCCCGGGGAGCTGTTTTTT. Protein sequence: CASSKGTDRAPGELFF.

The V and J genes are TRBV4-1 and TRBJ2-7, with 7 bases fitting TRBD1. Germline V CDR1 and CDR2: MGHRA, YSYEKL. V gave up 0 bases and J gave up 3 bases; unmatched junction bases: 2. The CDR3 runs 14 residues. CDR3 nucleotide sequence: TGCGCCAGCAGCCAAGAGGGGACAGTCTACGAGCAGTACTTC. Its translation is CASSQEGTVYEQYF.